This T cell receptor (beta chain) originates from a study of blood T cells in healthy people across ages. Study observations and caveats: Among long-lived donors, naive CD4+ cells were more numerous and diversity higher than in aged donors.

Extraction yielded at least 5 micrograms of total RNA per sample. Notes on this clonotype: Antigen specificity is unknown. The junction departs from the called germline gene at one end, perhaps through a read error.

Germline CDR1 and CDR2: MDHEN and SYDVKM. CDR3 size: 14 residues. Primers used in a second PCR of roughly 6 to 11 cycles were a sample-barcoded 5' primer and a J-beta primer mix. In TCRdb, the 5' RACE reads were re-called with MiXCR into one record per CDR3 protein. The sample lists 1.4 million or so distinct CDR3 sequences, approximately 42% seen once, with around 4% in the top ten. This clonotype was obtained from a young woman in good health. Input material: blood. This chain joins TRBV28 and TRBJ2-7, with D maybe TRBD2 (5 bases). CDR3 nucleotide sequence: TGTGCCAGCAGTCCCGTCGGGATCTCCAACGAGCAGTACTTC. Its protein is CASSPVGISNEQYF.